This T cell receptor beta chain emerged from a study of T-cell memory formation after mild COVID-19. Whole-study findings and limits: Memory cells collected pre-infection included some clones that later responded, suggesting cross-reactive memory joined. The study found contracting CD4+ clones mainly in CM and EM and contracting CD8+ clones in EMRA. Whether second-wave clones peaking at day 37 were SARS-CoV-2 specific went unconfirmed.

Using constant-segment primers, 5'RACE produced TCR alpha and TCR beta cDNA libraries carrying sample barcodes and UMIs. TCRdb re-analysed the 5' RACE reads in MiXCR, keeping a single row per CDR3 protein. The table lists around 250,000 distinct CDR3 sequences, 8% to 10% of them singletons. The CDR3 runs 14 residues. V shed 7 bases, J shed 7 bases, and the junction held 8 bases outside the gene matches. This clonotype was detected only a few times. Antigen: not known. This TCR came from a young man who had mild COVID-19 (a few samples of this study predate the infection). Cell type and time point are not known. Sequenced: PBMCs or a T cell subset sorted from them (not recorded which). J is TRBJ2-1 and V is TRBV12-3 or TRBV12-4; 9 bases fit TRBD1. This chain's CDR3 is CASKSSQGANEQFF. In nucleotides, the CDR3 is TGTGCCAGCAAGTCTTCACAGGGGGCGAATGAGCAGTTCTTC.